This TCR beta chain was recorded in a study of molecular identifiers for immune sequencing clone quantification. Study-wide results and limits: More than 97% of effector molecules, versus under 1% of naive-cell molecules, belonged to clones above 20 RNA copies.

Investigators produced naive CD8 libraries from roughly 18,000 to 920,000 sorted cells, drawing on 10%, 30% or 50% RNA. As CD8+CD4-CCR7+CD45RA+ cells, naive CD8 T cells were sorted. On this clonotype itself: What it binds is not known. A much more abundant neighbour one base away suggests this may be a read error.

Methods described previously, with TCR primers listed, were used for bulk TCR libraries. TCRdb redid the calling of the PCR reads with MiXCR, one entry per CDR3 protein. This table holds 250,000 to 400,000 distinct CDR3 sequences, 20% to 25% found once. This CDR3 has 15 residues. Germline-derived CDR1 and CDR2 are KGHDR and SFDVKD. The sequence was collected from a human donor in good health. Some libraries in this study had Jurkat cell RNA spiked in. The source material was naive CD8+ T cells from blood, with Jurkat cell RNA spiked in. Subset in this sample: FACS-sorted CD8+CD4-CCR7+CD45RA+ naive T cells. The chain is built from TRBV24-1 and TRBJ2-3; no clear D gene. The J call may be in error: the DNA end matches TRBJ1-5 better. DNA of the CDR3: TGTGCCACCAGTGGAGTAGGGCTCGGCACAGATACGCAGCATTTT. Translation: CATSGVGLGTDTQHF.